These 15 T cell receptor beta chains were all obtained from the same sample, sequenced in a study of cytomegalovirus exposure and HLA in healthy donors. The primer mix had 60 Vbeta and 13 Jbeta primers. The protocol was immunoSEQ multiplex PCR, while the TCRdb copy is restricted to in-frame clones and leaves out a portion. The data show under 140,000 clones, more than 60% seen once. Sequencing was done on a sample of PBMCs. These receptor sequences come from a man between 25 and 39 years old in good health and CMV-seropositive.

This clone appeared once. The chain couples TRBV4-3 to TRBJ2-1; 7 nucleotides agree with TRBD1. V gave up 4 bases and J gave up 1 base; unmatched junction bases: 4. CDR3 length equals 15 residues. Looked up from germline, CDR1 is LGHNA and CDR2 is YSLEER. The CDR3 loop reads CASSRWTGSYNEQFF. CDR3 in DNA: TGCGCCAGCAGCCGATGGACAGGTTCCTACAATGAGCAGTTCTTC.

This sequence joins TRBV5-1 and TRBJ1-3; 7 positions agree with TRBD1. V lost 4 bases, J lost 0 bases, and 10 bases stayed unmatched. The CDR3 length is 17 residues. CDR1 and CDR2 (germline): SGHRS, YFSETQ. The CDR3 loop is CASSRGGQAASGNTIYF. The CDR3 DNA follows: TGCGCCAGCAGCCGGGGTGGACAGGCCGCCTCTGGAAACACCATATATTTT.

The chain's CDR3 is CASSSHAGAENIQYF. The DNA of the CDR3 is TGTGCCAGTAGTTCCCATGCGGGGGCTGAGAACATTCAGTACTTC. This chain joins TRBV19 and TRBJ2-4; weak D call: TRBD2 (7 bases). The CDR3 sequence is 15 residues long. Per germline, CDR1 LNHDA and CDR2 SQIVND (reference sequence). V was clipped by 5 bases and J by 7 bases, with 18 bases between them.

This sequence joins TRBV5-4 and TRBJ2-3, with a possible D match to TRBD1 (6 bases). Germline assignment: CDR1 SGHNT and CDR2 YYREEE (reference sequence). This CDR3 spans 14 amino acids. Trimming took 4 bases from V and 0 from J, leaving 9 bases between them. The CDR3 loop is CASSRDTSTDTQYF. The CDR3 DNA reads TGTGCCAGCAGCCGGGACACAAGCACAGATACGCAGTATTTT.

V and J are TRBV5-4 and TRBJ2-5; no clear D gene. Between the trimmed V and J ends, which lost 0 bases and 3 bases, there was a span of 15 bases. The CDR3 consists of 16 residues. Looked up from germline, CDR1 is SGHNT and CDR2 is YYREEE (reference sequence). The chain's CDR3 is CASSLARRDTEETQYF. As DNA, the CDR3 is TGTGCCAGCAGCTTGGCCAGGCGAGACACCGAAGAGACCCAGTACTTC.

This rearrangement joins TRBV7-8 to TRBJ1-1, with 9 bases aligning to TRBD1. This CDR3 contains 18 residues. The junction had 11 bases not matched to a gene; V was cut back by 2 bases and J by 1 base. Germline lookup yields CDR1 SGHVS and CDR2 FQNEAQ. The CDR3: CASSLKRTGGERNTEAFF. The CDR3 nucleotides are TGTGCCAGCAGCTTAAAGCGCACAGGGGGCGAAAGGAACACTGAAGCTTTCTTT.

This clone was seen a single time. The rearrangement links TRBV6-6 to TRBJ2-1; D might be TRBD1 (5 bases). CDR1 and CDR2 (germline): MNHNY, SVGAGI (reference sequence). The CDR3 runs to 13 residues. Trimming removed 6 bases from V and 1 base from J, with 7 bases in between. The CDR3 spells CASSAGSYNEQFF. CDR3 DNA: TGTGCCAGCAGCGCAGGGTCCTACAATGAGCAGTTCTTC.

The rearrangement uses TRBV5-1 and TRBJ2-5; 9 bases match TRBD1. The end of the DNA fits TRBJ2-7 better, so the J call may be wrong. The V gene's germline CDR1 is SGHRS and CDR2 YFSETQ. The CDR3 is 14 amino acids. The DNA of the CDR3 is TGCGCCAGCACCCCCGGGACAGGGTATTTCGAGCAGTACTTC. This translates into CASTPGTGYFEQYF.

The chain has TRBV7-9 and TRBJ2-3; 14 positions agree with TRBD2. This CDR3 is 16 amino acids long. Germline V CDR1 and CDR2: SEHNR, FQNEAQ (reference sequence). Trimming at V came to 5 bases and at J to 6 bases, leaving 7 bases not matched to a gene. The CDR3 reads CASSPGTSGGLDTQYF. The DNA for the CDR3 is TGTGCCAGCAGCCCCGGGACTAGCGGGGGACTGGATACGCAGTATTTT.

This chain links TRBV4-2 with TRBJ2-3; 8 positions agree with TRBD1. In germline, CDR1 is LGHNA, CDR2 YNFKEQ. The CDR3 extends over 16 amino acids. Germline trimming cut 0 bases from V and 4 bases from J; bases unmatched to any gene: 6. CDR3 nucleotide sequence: TGTGCCAGCAGCCAAGAGGGCCAGGGGGCGGCAGATACGCAGTATTTT. This sequence encodes CASSQEGQGAADTQYF.

This sequence joins TRBV13 and TRBJ2-5, with 10 bases matching TRBD2. Germline V gives CDR1 PRHDT, CDR2 FYEKMQ (reference sequence). Trimming removed 6 bases from V and 1 base from J; junction bases left unmatched: 5. CDR3 length: 15 amino acids. The DNA for the CDR3 is TGTGCCAGCAGGGACAGCGGGGGGGCCCAAGAGACCCAGTACTTC. It yields the protein CASRDSGGAQETQYF.

This chain links TRBV2 with TRBJ2-3; no clear D. This CDR3 is 16 amino acids long. In germline, CDR1 is SNHLY, CDR2 FYNNEI. Trimming stripped 2 bases from V and 2 bases from J, with 14 bases between. DNA of the CDR3: TGTGCCAGCAGTGAATCTCTCATCACATACACAGATACGCAGTATTTT. It yields the protein CASSESLITYTDTQYF.

The V call is TRBV4-2, the J call TRBJ1-1; 10 bases fit TRBD1. Germline V gene lookup returns CDR1 LGHNA and CDR2 YNFKEQ. V lost 2 bases to trimming and J lost 4 bases; unmatched junction nucleotides: 4. CDR3 length equals 15 residues. The CDR3 here is CASSQWTGGSTEAFF. CDR3 in DNA: TGTGCCAGCAGCCAATGGACAGGGGGTTCCACTGAAGCTTTCTTT.

J is TRBJ2-5 and V is TRBV4-2, with D possibly TRBD1 on 6 matching bases. The end of the DNA fits TRBJ2-7 better, so the J call may be wrong. CDR1 and CDR2 from the germline V gene are LGHNA and YNFKEQ. The CDR3 totals 15 residues. CDR3: CASSRGAGTTNEQYF. Here the CDR3 DNA reads TGTGCCAGCAGCCGAGGGGCCGGGACAACTAACGAGCAGTACTTC.

This chain links TRBV5-1 with TRBJ1-6; TRBD1 matches 8 bases. From germline, CDR1 is SGHRS and CDR2 YFSETQ. The V segment lost 5 bases and the J segment 5 bases; nucleotides outside the gene matches: 6. CDR3 length: 15 residues. The CDR3 bases are TGCGCCAGCAGGCCTACAGGGGGTAATAATTCACCCCTCCACTTT. Residues: CASRPTGGNNSPLHF.